The T cell receptor beta chain under discussion was sequenced for a study of OX40 agonist ivuxolimab in advanced cancers. Study context: From 23 to 79 years was the age range, with a mean of about 54 years, and approximately 80% were male. Partial responses were achieved by three patients: one hepatocellular carcinoma, two cutaneous melanoma. Findings and limits, study-wide: In general, CD8+ T cells held more expanded clones than CD4+ did, on average. Determination of antigen specificity was not performed for the expanded peripheral T cells.

Some clones are missing from TCRdb's copy, which holds only in-frame ones; the method was immunoSEQ multiplex PCR. Of 94,000 or so clones listed, 84% are singletons. The V segment lost 6 bases and the J segment 4 bases; nucleotides outside the gene matches: 3. The CDR3 contains 13 residues. Germline loops: CDR1 MNHEY, CDR2 SVGAGI. Turning to this clone: Its specificity is not known.

The source was CD4+ or CD8+ T cells sorted from blood, collected in a trial of the OX40 agonist ivuxolimab. The source of this sequence is an adult with an advanced solid tumor such as melanoma, head and neck, liver or kidney cancer. The J gene is TRBJ2-7, the V gene TRBV6-5; 10 bases match TRBD1. The CDR3 DNA sequence: TGTGCCAGCAGCCGGGACAGGGGTTACGAGCAGTACTTC. Protein sequence: CASSRDRGYEQYF.